The T cell receptor beta chain described here comes from a study of blood T cell repertoires in COVID-19. The germline V gene has CDR1 SGHAT and CDR2 FQNNGV. V was pared by 6 bases and J by 7 bases, with 9 bases of the junction left unmatched. The CDR3 length is 15 residues. Source study methods: Cell counts per sample came from amplifying reference gene primers. TCRdb's copy holds only in-frame clones and misses some; the assay was immunoSEQ multiplex PCR. That table supplies the V and J calls and clone size; D and trimming were determined from the DNA. The sample holds around 86,000 clones, approximately 86% seen once.

This clonotype was sampled from a woman older than 75 with acute or convalescent COVID-19. The chain has TRBV11-2 and TRBJ2-1, with 10 bases fitting TRBD2. Specimen: peripheral blood. The chain's CDR3 is CASSYSGRARNEQFF. The CDR3 DNA sequence: TGTGCCAGCAGTTACAGCGGGAGGGCCAGGAATGAGCAGTTCTTC.